The clone carrying this T cell receptor beta chain was found many times. The data derive from a study of Graves' ophthalmopathy and Graves' hyperthyroidism. TCR beta CDR3 amplification used RNA transcripts. A first-round RT-PCR used HTBI primers, followed by a second-round multiplex PCR. TCRdb recomputed calls from the multiplex PCR reads with MiXCR, one row per CDR3 protein. The sample records roughly 400,000 distinct CDR3 sequences, about 18% being singletons. V gave up 2 bases and J gave up 3 bases; unmatched junction bases: 8. The CDR3 is 16 residues long. In germline, CDR1 is GTSNPN, CDR2 SVGIG (reference sequence).

This chain links TRBV30 with TRBJ1-3; the match to TRBD1 covers 9 bases. The sequenced material came from peripheral blood. This TCR came from a woman younger than 30 with Graves' ophthalmopathy. The CDR3 DNA is TGTGCCTGGAGTCCGCTCGGACAGGGGAATGGAAACACCATATATTTT. This encodes CAWSPLGQGNGNTIYF.